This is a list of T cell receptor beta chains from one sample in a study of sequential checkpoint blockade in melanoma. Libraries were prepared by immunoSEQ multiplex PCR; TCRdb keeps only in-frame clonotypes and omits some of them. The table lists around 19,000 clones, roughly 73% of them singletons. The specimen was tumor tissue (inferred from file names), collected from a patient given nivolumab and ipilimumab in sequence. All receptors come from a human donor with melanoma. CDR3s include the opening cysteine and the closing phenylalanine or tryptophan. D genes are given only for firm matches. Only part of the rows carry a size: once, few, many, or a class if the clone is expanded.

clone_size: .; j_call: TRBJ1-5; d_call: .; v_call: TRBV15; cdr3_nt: TGTGCCACCAGCAGAGGAGGACGGACAGTGACTAAGAATCAGCCCCAGCATTTT; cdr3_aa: CATSRGGRTVTKNQPQHF
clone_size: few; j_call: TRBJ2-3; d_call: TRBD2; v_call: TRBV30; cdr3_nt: TGTGCCTTAGCTCCATCGGGGGGATTCACAGATACGCAGTATTTT; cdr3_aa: CALAPSGGFTDTQYF
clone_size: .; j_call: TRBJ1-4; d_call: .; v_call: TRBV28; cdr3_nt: TGTGCCAGCAGTCCCCGCGATGGAGTTAGGAACCCTGAAAAACTGTTTTTT; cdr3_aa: CASSPRDGVRNPEKLFF
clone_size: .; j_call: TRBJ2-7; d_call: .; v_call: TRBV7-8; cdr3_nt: TGTGCCAGCAGTCAAAGTGGGCTAGTAGACTACGAGCAGTACTTC; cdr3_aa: CASSQSGLVDYEQYF
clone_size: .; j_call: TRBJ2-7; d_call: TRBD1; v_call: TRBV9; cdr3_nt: TGTGCCAGCAGCCAATTCGGACAGGGCGAGCAGTACTTC; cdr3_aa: CASSQFGQGEQYF
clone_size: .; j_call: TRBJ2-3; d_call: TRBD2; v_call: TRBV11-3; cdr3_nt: TGTGCCAGCAGCCAACCCACTAGCGGGATGGCAGATACGCAGTATTTT; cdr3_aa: CASSQPTSGMADTQYF
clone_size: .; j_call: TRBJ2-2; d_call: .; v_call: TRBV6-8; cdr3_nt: TGTGCCAGCAGTTCCTCCGCGAACACCGGGGAGCTGTTTTTT; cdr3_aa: CASSSSANTGELFF
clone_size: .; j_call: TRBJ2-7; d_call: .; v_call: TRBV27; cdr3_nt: TGTGCCACCTCCGGATCTACTGGCGAGCAGTACTTC; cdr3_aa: CATSGSTGEQYF
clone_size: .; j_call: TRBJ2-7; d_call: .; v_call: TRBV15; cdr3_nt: TGTGCCACCAGCAGAGTACCGGGGAGGACCTACGAGCAGTACTTC; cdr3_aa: CATSRVPGRTYEQYF
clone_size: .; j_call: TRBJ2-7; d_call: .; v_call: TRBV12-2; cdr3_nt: TGTGCAAGTCGCTTAGCGCATGATCGGGGAACGGACAAGCTATACTTC; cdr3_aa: CASRLAHDRGTDKLYF